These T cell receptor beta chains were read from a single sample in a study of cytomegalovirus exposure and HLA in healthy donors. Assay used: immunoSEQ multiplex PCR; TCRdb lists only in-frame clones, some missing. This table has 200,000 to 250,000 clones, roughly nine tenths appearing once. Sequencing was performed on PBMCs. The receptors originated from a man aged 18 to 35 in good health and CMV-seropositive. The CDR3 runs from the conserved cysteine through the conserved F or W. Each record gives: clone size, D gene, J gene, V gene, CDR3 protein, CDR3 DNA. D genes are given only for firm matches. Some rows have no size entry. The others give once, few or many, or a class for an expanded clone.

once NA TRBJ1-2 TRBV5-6 CASSDGGDGYTF TGTGCCAGCAGCGACGGAGGCGATGGCTACACCTTC
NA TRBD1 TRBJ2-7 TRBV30 CAWRADRASYEQYF TGTGCCTGGAGGGCAGACAGGGCCTCCTACGAGCAGTACTTC
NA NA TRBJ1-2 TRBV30 CAWSGGVGYTF TGTGCCTGGAGTGGGGGGGTTGGCTACACCTTC
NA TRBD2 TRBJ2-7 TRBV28 CASRGSGRVYEQYF TGTGCCTCAAGGGGGAGCGGGAGGGTTTACGAGCAGTACTTC
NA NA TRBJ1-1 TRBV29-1 CSARGRGTEAFF TGCAGCGCCAGGGGCCGGGGCACTGAAGCTTTCTTT
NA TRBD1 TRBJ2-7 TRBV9 CASSPRTGMTYEQYF TGTGCCAGCAGCCCTCGGACAGGGATGACCTACGAGCAGTACTTC
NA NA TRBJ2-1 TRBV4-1 CASSLRPQSSYNEQFF TGCGCCAGCAGCCTTCGTCCTCAGAGCTCCTACAATGAGCAGTTCTTC
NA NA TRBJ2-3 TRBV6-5 CASSLGGTDTQYF TGTGCCAGCAGCCTCGGAGGGACAGATACGCAGTATTTT
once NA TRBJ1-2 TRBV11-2 CASSLDPGQGYTF TGTGCCAGCAGCTTAGATCCAGGACAGGGCTACACCTTC
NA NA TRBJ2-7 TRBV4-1 CASSQVTQGLYEQYF TGCGCCAGCAGCCAAGTTACCCAGGGGTTGTACGAGCAGTACTTC
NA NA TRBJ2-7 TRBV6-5 CASREGQNYEQYF TGTGCCAGCAGGGAGGGACAGAACTACGAGCAGTACTTC
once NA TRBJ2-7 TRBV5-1 CASSLDTAYEQYF TGCGCCAGCAGCTTGGATACAGCCTACGAGCAGTACTTC
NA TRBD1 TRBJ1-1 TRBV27 CASSFLSGTGLNTEAFF TGTGCCAGCAGTTTTCTATCCGGGACAGGGCTTAACACTGAAGCTTTCTTT
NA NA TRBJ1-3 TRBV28 CASSLWSGNTIYF TGTGCCAGCAGTTTATGGTCTGGAAACACCATATATTTT
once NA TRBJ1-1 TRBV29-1 CSVKRGGPYTEAFF TGCAGCGTGAAGCGCGGGGGACCCTACACTGAAGCTTTCTTT
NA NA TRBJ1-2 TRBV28 CASTRDSFDGYTF TGTGCCAGTACCAGGGACTCATTTGATGGCTACACCTTC
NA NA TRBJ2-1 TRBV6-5 CASNWNGAEQFF TGTGCCAGCAATTGGAACGGGGCTGAGCAGTTCTTC
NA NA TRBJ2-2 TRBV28 CASSPRGELFF TGTGCCAGCAGCCCAAGGGGAGAGCTGTTTTTT
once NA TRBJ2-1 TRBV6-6 CASSTTGQTYYNEQFF TGTGCCAGCAGCACTACAGGGCAGACCTACTACAATGAGCAGTTCTTC
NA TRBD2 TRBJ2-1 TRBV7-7 CASSLGTIKDSGRSYNEQFF TGTGCCAGCAGCTTAGGGACTATAAAGGATAGCGGGAGGAGCTACAATGAGCAGTTCTTC